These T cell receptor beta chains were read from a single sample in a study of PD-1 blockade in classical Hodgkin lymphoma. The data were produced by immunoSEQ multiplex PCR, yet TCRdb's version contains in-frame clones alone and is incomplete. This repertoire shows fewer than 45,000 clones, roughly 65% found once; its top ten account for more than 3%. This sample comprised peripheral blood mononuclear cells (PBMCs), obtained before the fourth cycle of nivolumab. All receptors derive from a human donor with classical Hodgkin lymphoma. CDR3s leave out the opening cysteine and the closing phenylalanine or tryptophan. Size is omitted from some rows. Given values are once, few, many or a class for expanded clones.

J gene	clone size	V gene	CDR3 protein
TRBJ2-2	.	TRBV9	ASSPSLEVHTGELF
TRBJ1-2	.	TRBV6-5	ASSYSDRNYYGYT
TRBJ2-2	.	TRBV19	ASSIRGKDAGELF
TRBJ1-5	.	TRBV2	ASRPEFSNQPQH
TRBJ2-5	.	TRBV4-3	ASSQDVGGRTQY
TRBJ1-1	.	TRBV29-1	SVARGTEAF
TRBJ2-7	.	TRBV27	ASSFRLPHQGPSFYEQY
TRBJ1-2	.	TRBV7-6	ASSLGGEQDYT
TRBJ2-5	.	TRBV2	ASSGDRDETQY
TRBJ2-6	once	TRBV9	ASTFGLGAAGANVLT
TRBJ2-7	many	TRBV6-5	ASARGGNEQY
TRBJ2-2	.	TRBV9	ASSVGSGRGNTGELF
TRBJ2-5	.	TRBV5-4	ASSGGGDRVQETQY
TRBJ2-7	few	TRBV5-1	ASSLEGISYEQY
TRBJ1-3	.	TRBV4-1	ASSQDLYLASSGNTIY
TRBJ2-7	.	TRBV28	ASRIPGQGANEQY
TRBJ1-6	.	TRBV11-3	ASSLGTGRNSPLH
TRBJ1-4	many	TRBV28	ASTGTGGNEKLF
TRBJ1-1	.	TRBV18	ASSPGGQLNTEAF
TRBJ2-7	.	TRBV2	ASRELAGDYEQY
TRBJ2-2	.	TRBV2	ASSEAGQGAGLF
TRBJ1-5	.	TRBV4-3	ASSQDWEGGQPQH
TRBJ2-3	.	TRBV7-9	ASSLGKGSTDTQY
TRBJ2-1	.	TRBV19	ATNRGPSSYNEQF
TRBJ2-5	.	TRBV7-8	ASSLVGLAAETQY
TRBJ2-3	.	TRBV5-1	ASRSGTATDTQY
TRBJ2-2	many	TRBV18	ASSRLGSGELF